This is a list of T cell receptor beta chains from one sample in a study of cytomegalovirus exposure and HLA in healthy donors. Using immunoSEQ multiplex PCR, the repertoire was profiled, and TCRdb retains in-frame clones only, with some absent. The table records about 140,000 clones, 70% to 85% of them present only once. Sequenced input: PBMCs. These receptor sequences come from a woman aged 40 to 49 in good health and CMV-seronegative. Both conserved end residues are part of each CDR3. A D gene is named only where the DNA matches it firmly. The size of a clone is reported for some rows only, either as once, few or many, or as a class for expanded clones.

CDR3nt: TGTGCCAGCAGCCCTAGACTAGCGCCTAGCACAGATACGCAGTATTTT; CDR3aa: CASSPRLAPSTDTQYF; j_gene: TRBJ2-3; v_gene: TRBV7-9; d_gene: TRBD2; abundance: -
CDR3nt: TGTGCCAGCAGTTTACTCCCTAGTGTAGGTAATGAGCAGTTCTTC; CDR3aa: CASSLLPSVGNEQFF; j_gene: TRBJ2-1; v_gene: TRBV28; d_gene: -; abundance: few
CDR3nt: TGTGCCAGCAGCCTCTATCCCCATAGCAATCAGCCCCAGCATTTT; CDR3aa: CASSLYPHSNQPQHF; j_gene: TRBJ1-5; v_gene: TRBV7-8; d_gene: -; abundance: few
CDR3nt: TGTGCCAGCAGCAGACACCCTCAAGAGACCCAGTACTTC; CDR3aa: CASSRHPQETQYF; j_gene: TRBJ2-5; v_gene: TRBV7-2; d_gene: -; abundance: -
CDR3nt: TGCGCCAGCAGCTTGGGTGGTAGCGGGAGTAGCACAGATACGCAGTATTTT; CDR3aa: CASSLGGSGSSTDTQYF; j_gene: TRBJ2-3; v_gene: TRBV5-1; d_gene: TRBD2; abundance: few
CDR3nt: TGTGCCAGCAGTTTACCTTTCTCGAACACTGAAGCTTTCTTT; CDR3aa: CASSLPFSNTEAFF; j_gene: TRBJ1-1; v_gene: TRBV28; d_gene: -; abundance: -
CDR3nt: TGTGCCAGCAGCCTAGGATTGTCCCAGCCCCAGCATTTT; CDR3aa: CASSLGLSQPQHF; j_gene: TRBJ1-5; v_gene: TRBV28; d_gene: -; abundance: -
CDR3nt: TGTGCCAGCAGCCTTGGGGCTAGTCAAGAGACCCAGTACTTC; CDR3aa: CASSLGASQETQYF; j_gene: TRBJ2-5; v_gene: TRBV7-2; d_gene: -; abundance: -
CDR3nt: TGTGCCAGTAGTATCTCGGATCGGGAGAGTGAAAAACTGTTTTTT; CDR3aa: CASSISDRESEKLFF; j_gene: TRBJ1-4; v_gene: TRBV19; d_gene: -; abundance: few
CDR3nt: TGTGCCAGCAGTTACGGGGGACAGTTCTACAATGAGCAGTTCTTC; CDR3aa: CASSYGGQFYNEQFF; j_gene: TRBJ2-1; v_gene: TRBV6-5; d_gene: TRBD1; abundance: -
CDR3nt: TGTGCCAGCAGCCCCCGGGGTCTCGACAGGGTCTATGGCTACACCTTC; CDR3aa: CASSPRGLDRVYGYTF; j_gene: TRBJ1-2; v_gene: TRBV7-2; d_gene: TRBD1; abundance: -
CDR3nt: TGTGCCAGCAGCCCCTTAATCGAATCCCCCACGGGCGAGCAGTACTTC; CDR3aa: CASSPLIESPTGEQYF; j_gene: TRBJ2-7; v_gene: TRBV7-9; d_gene: -; abundance: once
CDR3nt: TGCGCCAGCAGCCAAGTTCCAGGGGATAACTATGGCTACACCTTC; CDR3aa: CASSQVPGDNYGYTF; j_gene: TRBJ1-2; v_gene: TRBV4-3; d_gene: -; abundance: once
CDR3nt: TGCGCCAGCAGCTTGGATGTACTCAATGGCTACACCTTC; CDR3aa: CASSLDVLNGYTF; j_gene: TRBJ1-2; v_gene: TRBV5-1; d_gene: -; abundance: -
CDR3nt: TGCGCCAGCAGCCTGATGGGGGGAGGATACGAGCAGTACTTC; CDR3aa: CASSLMGGGYEQYF; j_gene: TRBJ2-7; v_gene: TRBV5-1; d_gene: -; abundance: -
CDR3nt: TGTGCCAGCAGTCAAGGGACCGAGGGAATTTACTACCAGTTCTTC; CDR3aa: CASSQGTEGIYYQFF; j_gene: TRBJ2-1; v_gene: TRBV4-2; d_gene: -; abundance: -
CDR3nt: TGCAGTGCTAGATCAGGGGGTGAGCAGTTCTTC; CDR3aa: CSARSGGEQFF; j_gene: TRBJ2-1; v_gene: TRBV20-1; d_gene: TRBD1; abundance: -
CDR3nt: TGCGCCAGCAGCCCCGGGACTCCACTGTCTAGCACAGATACGCAGTATTTT; CDR3aa: CASSPGTPLSSTDTQYF; j_gene: TRBJ2-3; v_gene: TRBV4-3; d_gene: -; abundance: -
CDR3nt: TGTGCCAGCAGTTTAGCTACTACCGGGGAGCTGTTTTTT; CDR3aa: CASSLATTGELFF; j_gene: TRBJ2-2; v_gene: TRBV28; d_gene: -; abundance: -
CDR3nt: TGTGCCAGCAGTTTATCGGCCTTACGCGAGCAGTACTTC; CDR3aa: CASSLSALREQYF; j_gene: TRBJ2-7; v_gene: TRBV27; d_gene: -; abundance: -
CDR3nt: TGTGCCAGCAGCTTATATGGACTAGCGGGTTCGAGCTCCTACAATGAGCAGTTCTTC; CDR3aa: CASSLYGLAGSSSYNEQFF; j_gene: TRBJ2-1; v_gene: TRBV7-9; d_gene: TRBD2; abundance: -
CDR3nt: TGTGCTAGTGGTTTGGGAGGACACGCGAACACTGAAGCTTTCTTT; CDR3aa: CASGLGGHANTEAFF; j_gene: TRBJ1-1; v_gene: TRBV12-5; d_gene: -; abundance: -
CDR3nt: TGTGCCAGCAGCCCCGGGACTTACTACGAGCAGTACTTC; CDR3aa: CASSPGTYYEQYF; j_gene: TRBJ2-7; v_gene: TRBV7-8; d_gene: -; abundance: -
CDR3nt: TGCAGCGTTTTACTCCCGGGACAGGGGGTTTATGGCTACACCTTC; CDR3aa: CSVLLPGQGVYGYTF; j_gene: TRBJ1-2; v_gene: TRBV29-1; d_gene: TRBD1; abundance: -
CDR3nt: TGTGCCAGTAGTGGGCAGCCGAACACTGAAGCTTTCTTT; CDR3aa: CASSGQPNTEAFF; j_gene: TRBJ1-1; v_gene: TRBV19; d_gene: -; abundance: -